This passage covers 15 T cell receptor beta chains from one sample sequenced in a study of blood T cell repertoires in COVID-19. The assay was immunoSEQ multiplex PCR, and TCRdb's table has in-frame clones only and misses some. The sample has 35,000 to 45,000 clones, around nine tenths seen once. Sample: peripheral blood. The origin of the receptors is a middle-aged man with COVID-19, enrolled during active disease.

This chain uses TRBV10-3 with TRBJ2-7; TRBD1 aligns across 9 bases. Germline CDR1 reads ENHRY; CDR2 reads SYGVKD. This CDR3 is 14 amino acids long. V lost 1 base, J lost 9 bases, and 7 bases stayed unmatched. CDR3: CAISELGQGKGQYF. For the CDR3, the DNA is TGTGCCATCAGTGAGTTAGGACAGGGGAAGGGGCAGTACTTC.

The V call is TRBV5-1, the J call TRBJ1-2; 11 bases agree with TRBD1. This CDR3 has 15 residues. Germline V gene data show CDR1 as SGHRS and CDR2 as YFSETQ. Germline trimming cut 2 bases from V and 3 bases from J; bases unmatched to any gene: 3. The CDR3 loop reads CASSLRTGGDYGYTF. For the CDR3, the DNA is TGCGCCAGCAGCTTAAGGACAGGGGGCGACTATGGCTACACCTTC.

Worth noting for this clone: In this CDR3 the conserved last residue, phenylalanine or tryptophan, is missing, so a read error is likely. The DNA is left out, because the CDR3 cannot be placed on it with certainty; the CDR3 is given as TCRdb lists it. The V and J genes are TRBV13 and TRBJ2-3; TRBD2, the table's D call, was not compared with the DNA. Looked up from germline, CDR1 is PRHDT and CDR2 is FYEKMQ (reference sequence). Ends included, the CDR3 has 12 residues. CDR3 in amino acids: CASSFSGRALLL.

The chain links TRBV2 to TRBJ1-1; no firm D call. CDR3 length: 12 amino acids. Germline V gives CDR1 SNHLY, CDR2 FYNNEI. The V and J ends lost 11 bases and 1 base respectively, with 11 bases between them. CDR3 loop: CALGWQNTEAFF. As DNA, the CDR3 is TGTGCCCTTGGTTGGCAGAACACTGAAGCTTTCTTT.

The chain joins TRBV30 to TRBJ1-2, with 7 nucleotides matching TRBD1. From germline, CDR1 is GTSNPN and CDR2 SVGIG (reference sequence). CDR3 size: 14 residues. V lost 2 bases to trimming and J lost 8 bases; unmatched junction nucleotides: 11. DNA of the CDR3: TGTGCCTGGAGTAAGCGCACTACAGGGGTGGGCTACACCTTC. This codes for CAWSKRTTGVGYTF.

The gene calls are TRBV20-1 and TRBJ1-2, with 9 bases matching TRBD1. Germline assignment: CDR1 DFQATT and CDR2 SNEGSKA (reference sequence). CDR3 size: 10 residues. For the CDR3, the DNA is TGCAGGGGGACAGGGAATGGCTACACCTTC. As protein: CRGTGNGYTF.

CDR3 residues: CASSWNLGTGDEKLFF. CDR3 in DNA: TGCGCCAGCAGCTGGAATCTCGGGACAGGGGATGAAAAACTGTTTTTT. The V call is TRBV5-1, the J call TRBJ1-4, with TRBD1 matching 10 bases. V trimming: 3 bases; J trimming: 6 bases; junction bases outside the gene matches: 8. CDR3 size: 16 residues. Germline lookup yields CDR1 SGHRS and CDR2 YFSETQ.

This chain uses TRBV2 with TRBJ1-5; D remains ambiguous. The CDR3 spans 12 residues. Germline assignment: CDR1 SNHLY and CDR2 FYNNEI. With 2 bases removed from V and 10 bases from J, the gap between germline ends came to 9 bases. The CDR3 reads CASSETRVPQHF. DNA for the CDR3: TGTGCCAGCAGTGAAACCCGAGTTCCCCAGCATTTT.

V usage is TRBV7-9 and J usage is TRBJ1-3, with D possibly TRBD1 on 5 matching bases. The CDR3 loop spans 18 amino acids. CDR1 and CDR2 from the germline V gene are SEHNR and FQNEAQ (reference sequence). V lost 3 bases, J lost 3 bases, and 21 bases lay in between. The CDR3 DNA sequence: TGTGCCAGCAGCTTGCCCGCCGTATCAGGGATTCGTGGAAACACCATATATTTT. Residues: CASSLPAVSGIRGNTIYF. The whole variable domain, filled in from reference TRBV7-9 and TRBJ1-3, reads DTGVSQNPRHKITKRGQNVTFRCDPISEHNRLYWYRQTLGQGPEFLTYFQNEAQLEKSRLLSDRFSAERPKGSFSTLEIQRTEQGDSAMYLCASSLPAVSGIRGNTIYFGEGSWLTVV.

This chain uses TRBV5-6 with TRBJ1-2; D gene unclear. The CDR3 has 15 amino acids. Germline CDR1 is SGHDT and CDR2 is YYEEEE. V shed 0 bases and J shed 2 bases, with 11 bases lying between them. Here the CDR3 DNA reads TGTGCCAGCAGCTTGGCGCCTAGCGGGAACTATGGCTACACCTTC. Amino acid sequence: CASSLAPSGNYGYTF.

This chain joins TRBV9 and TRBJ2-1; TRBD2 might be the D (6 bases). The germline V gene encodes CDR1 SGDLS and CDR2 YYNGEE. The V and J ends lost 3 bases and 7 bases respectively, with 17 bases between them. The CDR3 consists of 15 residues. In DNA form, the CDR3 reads TGTGCCAGCAGCGGGGGAGGCGCGTTGGGAAATGAGCAGTTCTTC. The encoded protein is CASSGGGALGNEQFF.

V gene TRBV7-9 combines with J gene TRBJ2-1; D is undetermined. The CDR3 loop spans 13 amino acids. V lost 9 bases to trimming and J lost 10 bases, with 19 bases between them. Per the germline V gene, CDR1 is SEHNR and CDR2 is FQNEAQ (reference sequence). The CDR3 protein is CASKLVELGEQFF. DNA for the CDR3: TGTGCCAGTAAGCTAGTAGAGCTAGGCGAGCAGTTCTTC.

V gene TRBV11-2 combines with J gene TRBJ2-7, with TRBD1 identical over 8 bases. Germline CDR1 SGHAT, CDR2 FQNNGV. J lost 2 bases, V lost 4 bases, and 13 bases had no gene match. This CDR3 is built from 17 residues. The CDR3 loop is CASSSSRRTGYTYEQYF. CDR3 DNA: TGTGCCAGCAGCTCAAGTCGTCGGACAGGGTATACCTACGAGCAGTACTTC.

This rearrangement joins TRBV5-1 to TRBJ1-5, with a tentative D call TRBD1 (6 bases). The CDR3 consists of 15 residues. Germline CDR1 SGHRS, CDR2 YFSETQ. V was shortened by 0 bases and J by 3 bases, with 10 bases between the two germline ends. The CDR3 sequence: CASSLAGDPNQPQHF. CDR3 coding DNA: TGCGCCAGCAGCTTGGCAGGGGACCCCAATCAGCCCCAGCATTTT.

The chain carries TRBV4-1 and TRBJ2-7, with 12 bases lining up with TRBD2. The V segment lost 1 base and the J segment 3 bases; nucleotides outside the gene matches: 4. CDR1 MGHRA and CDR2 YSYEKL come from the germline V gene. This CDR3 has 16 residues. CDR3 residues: CASSQVLAGGLYEQYF. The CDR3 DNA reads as TGCGCCAGCAGCCAAGTCCTAGCGGGAGGGCTCTACGAGCAGTACTTC.